The rows below give T cell receptor beta chains drawn from one sample of a study of blood T cell repertoires in COVID-19. TCRdb keeps only in-frame clones here, not all; method: immunoSEQ multiplex PCR. The data contain just over 300,000 clones, roughly 86% of them seen just once; the ten biggest clones take up 1.5% to 2%. The sequencing sample was made of peripheral blood. The receptors here all came from a woman aged 25 to 39 with COVID-19, enrolled during active disease. Each CDR3 is given with its conserved first and last residue. The order of the fields is CDR3 length, D gene, V gene, J gene, clone size, CDR3 protein, CDR3 DNA. The D gene is left open where the match is weak. Expanded clones get a size class; other rows say once, few or many, or leave the size out.

14	TRBD2	TRBV10-2	TRBJ2-5	.	CASSERGVWETQYF	TGCGCCAGCAGTGAGCGGGGGGTCTGGGAGACCCAGTACTTC
13	.	TRBV5-1	TRBJ1-1	.	CASSLGPGTEAFF	TGCGCCAGCAGCTTGGGCCCCGGGACTGAAGCTTTCTTT
16	TRBD2	TRBV7-6	TRBJ2-5	once	CASSGRVAGPVGTQYF	TGTGCCAGCAGCGGGAGGGTAGCGGGGCCAGTAGGGACCCAGTACTTC
15	.	TRBV5-5	TRBJ2-2	.	CASSFQGSGNGELFF	TGTGCCAGCAGCTTCCAGGGGAGTGGGAACGGGGAGCTGTTTTTT
16	.	TRBV18	TRBJ2-7	.	CASSPYSDINSYEQYF	TGTGCCAGCTCGCCTTATTCCGACATAAACTCCTACGAGCAGTACTTC
18	.	TRBV5-1	TRBJ1-6	.	CASSLVGTLSSYNSPLHF	TGCGCCAGCAGCTTGGTGGGGACACTGAGCTCCTATAATTCACCCCTCCACTTT
14	.	TRBV11-3	TRBJ1-2	.	CASSWDTLNYGYTF	TGTGCCAGCAGCTGGGACACGCTGAACTATGGCTACACCTTC
14	.	TRBV19	TRBJ1-1	.	CASTRGGTNTEAFF	TGTGCCAGTACCAGGGGAGGGACGAACACTGAAGCTTTCTTT
15	TRBD1	TRBV5-1	TRBJ1-2	.	CASSLTWTGGHGYTF	TGCGCCAGCAGCTTGACTTGGACAGGGGGTCATGGCTACACCTTC
15	TRBD2	TRBV2	TRBJ2-3	.	CASSEGLAGGDTQYF	TGTGCCAGCAGTGAAGGGCTAGCGGGGGGAGATACGCAGTATTTT
13	.	TRBV7-2	TRBJ1-2	once	CASSFPGFYGYTF	TGTGCCAGCAGCTTTCCGGGGTTCTATGGCTACACCTTC
13	TRBD1	TRBV19	TRBJ1-2	.	CASSRDSGGGYTF	TGTGCCAGTAGTCGGGACAGCGGGGGGGGCTACACCTTC
17	TRBD2	TRBV2	TRBJ2-1	.	CASTDPGLAGGGNEQFF	TGTGCCAGCACCGACCCGGGACTAGCGGGGGGCGGGAATGAGCAGTTCTTC
17	TRBD2	TRBV4-2	TRBJ2-1	few	CASSQVASGGLNNEQFF	TGTGCCAGCAGCCAAGTGGCTAGCGGGGGGCTGAACAATGAGCAGTTCTTC
19	TRBD2	TRBV10-3	TRBJ2-2	.	CATSQTSGPRVANTGELFF	TGTGCCACCTCCCAGACTAGCGGGCCCCGGGTAGCGAACACCGGGGAGCTGTTTTTT
17	TRBD1	TRBV4-3	TRBJ1-4	.	CASSQVRVGTGTGKLFF	TGCGCCAGCAGCCAAGTGAGGGTCGGGACAGGGACAGGAAAACTGTTTTTT
14	TRBD2	TRBV29-1	TRBJ2-1	few	CSVSRTSGGLEQFF	TGCAGCGTCTCTAGGACTAGCGGGGGTTTAGAGCAGTTCTTC
13	.	TRBV19	TRBJ1-1	.	CASSLFGNTEAFF	TGTGCCAGTTCCTTGTTCGGGAACACTGAAGCTTTCTTT
12	.	TRBV2	TRBJ1-2	.	CASTGQPYGYTF	TGTGCCAGCACAGGGCAGCCCTATGGCTACACCTTC
15	TRBD1	TRBV28	TRBJ1-5	.	CASSSDRANHQPQHF	TGTGCCAGCAGTTCAGACAGGGCAAACCATCAGCCCCAGCATTTT
17	TRBD1	TRBV5-8	TRBJ2-3	.	CASSPGQGGFITDTQYF	TGTGCCAGCAGCCCGGGACAGGGGGGTTTTATCACAGATACGCAGTATTTT
15	.	TRBV13	TRBJ2-7	.	CASSRGARGSYEQYF	TGTGCCAGCAGCCGGGGAGCGCGGGGCTCCTACGAGCAGTACTTC
15	TRBD1	TRBV5-1	TRBJ1-1	.	CASSLDRGLGTEAFF	TGCGCCAGCAGCCTGGACAGGGGGCTTGGCACTGAAGCTTTCTTT
15	TRBD1	TRBV2	TRBJ2-5	.	CASAPDRGPQETQYF	TGTGCCAGCGCCCCCGACAGGGGGCCTCAAGAGACCCAGTACTTC
16	.	TRBV5-4	TRBJ2-2	.	CASSSSHASNTGELFF	TGTGCCAGCAGCTCATCCCACGCGTCGAACACCGGGGAGCTGTTTTTT
13	TRBD1	TRBV27	TRBJ2-3	.	CASSFRDSHTQYF	TGTGCCAGCAGTTTCCGGGACAGCCATACGCAGTATTTT
16	.	TRBV4-1	TRBJ1-2	few	CASSQDLQGFMYGYTF	TGCGCCAGCAGCCAAGATCTGCAGGGGTTTATGTATGGCTACACCTTC
15	TRBD2	TRBV7-8	TRBJ2-1	.	CASSLTSGAYNEQFF	TGTGCCAGCAGCCTGACTAGCGGGGCCTACAATGAGCAGTTCTTC
15	.	TRBV18	TRBJ1-1	.	CASSPGSGKNTEAFF	TGTGCCAGCTCACCAGGGTCAGGGAAAAACACTGAAGCTTTCTTT
16	.	TRBV24-1	TRBJ2-3	.	CATSDPTGPSTDTQYF	TGTGCCACCAGTGATCCTACAGGGCCTAGCACAGATACGCAGTATTTT
15	.	TRBV6-5	TRBJ1-4	.	CARTGGDPGSEKLFF	TGTGCCAGGACCGGAGGGGACCCCGGGAGTGAAAAACTGTTTTTT
13	TRBD1	TRBV27	TRBJ1-2	.	CASSKDRDYGYTF	TGTGCCAGCAGTAAAGACAGGGACTATGGCTACACCTTC
13	.	TRBV6-5	TRBJ2-3	.	CASKTTGYHTQYF	TGTGCCAGCAAAACCACAGGGTATCATACGCAGTATTTT